Given below is one T cell receptor beta chain in context. This CDR3 is 12 amino acids long. Germline CDR1 SNHLY, CDR2 FYNNEI. V gave up 6 bases and J gave up 5 bases, with 10 bases separating them. This sample was included in a study of blood T cell repertoires in COVID-19. On the study more broadly: In each case, the material was cDNA or gDNA derived from T cells, B-cell-depleted T cells, or PBMCs.

Method: immunoSEQ multiplex PCR; TCRdb's copy keeps in-frame clones and lacks some. The sample carries 490,000 or so clones, around 85% recorded once. In terms of age and location, participants ranged from roughly 18 to 100 years and lived in under 30 US areas. The sequenced material came from PBMCs or T cells enriched from blood (not recorded which). The chain uses TRBV2 and TRBJ2-5; tentative D call: TRBD2 (5 bases). This clonotype was obtained from an older woman who had recovered from COVID-19. The DNA of the CDR3 is TGTGCCAGCAGCACAACTAGGGAGACCCAGTACTTC. Translation: CASSTTRETQYF. Full variable domain (rest looked up from reference TRBV2 and TRBJ2-5): EPEVTQTPSHQVTQMGQEVILRCVPISNHLYFYWYRQILGQKVEFLVSFYNNEISEKSEIFDDQFSVERPDGSNFTLKIRSTKLEDSAMYFCASSTTRETQYFGPGTRLLVL.